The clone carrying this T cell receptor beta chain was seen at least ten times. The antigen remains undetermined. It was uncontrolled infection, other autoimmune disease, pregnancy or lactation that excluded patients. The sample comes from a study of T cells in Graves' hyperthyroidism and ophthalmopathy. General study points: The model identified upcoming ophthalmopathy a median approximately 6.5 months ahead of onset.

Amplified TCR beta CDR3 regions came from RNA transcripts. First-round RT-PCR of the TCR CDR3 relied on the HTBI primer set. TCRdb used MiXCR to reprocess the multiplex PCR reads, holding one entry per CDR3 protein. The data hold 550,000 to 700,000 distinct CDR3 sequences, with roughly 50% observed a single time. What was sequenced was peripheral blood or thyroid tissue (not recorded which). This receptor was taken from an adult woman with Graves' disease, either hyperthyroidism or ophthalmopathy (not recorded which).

The CDR3 loop reads CASSPGSNEQFF. In nucleotides, the CDR3 is TGTGCCAGCAGCCCCGGATCTAATGAGCAGTTCTTC. The gene calls are TRBV12-3 or TRBV12-4 and TRBJ2-1; no firm D call. V was shortened by 6 bases and J by 7 bases, with 10 bases between the two germline ends. The length of the CDR3 is 12 residues.